This TCR beta chain is drawn from a study of cytomegalovirus exposure and HLA in healthy donors. Study-level information: Later, an analysis reported that the 110 or so validation repertoires had used the same platform as the roughly 720 first-cohort repertoires.

Libraries were prepared by immunoSEQ multiplex PCR; TCRdb keeps only in-frame clonotypes and omits some of them. The profile shows some 110,000 clones, 88% of them singletons. Trimming removed 3 bases from V and 6 bases from J; junction bases left unmatched: 4. Germline CDR1 MGHRA, CDR2 YSYEKL. The CDR3 covers 14 residues. The rearrangement links TRBV4-1 to TRBJ2-1; TRBD1 matches at 8 bases. The origin of this receptor is a young woman in good health and CMV-seropositive. Sequencing was carried out using PBMCs. This chain's CDR3 is CASSQVTGGNEQFF. CDR3 coding DNA: TGCGCCAGCAGCCAGGTTACAGGGGGCAATGAGCAGTTCTTC.